This T cell receptor beta chain was sequenced for a study of PD-1 blockade in classical Hodgkin lymphoma (TCRdb year 2020). Concerning the study at large: Nivolumab dosing was 3 mg/kg intravenously every 2 weeks, continuing until either disease progression or unacceptable toxicity. The study used CyTOF and TCR beta sequencing to define a peripheral blood immune signature of response to PD-1 blockade in classical Hodgkin lymphoma. The investigation overall reported the following: Newly diagnosed patients were reported to have lower baseline TCR diversity than healthy donors, and relapsed/refractory patients were reported to have lower baseline TCR diversity still. Diversity was lower in patients who began nivolumab less than 1 year after ASCT, so these patients were left out of later analyses to avoid confounding by immune reconstitution. Baseline diversity similar to that of newly diagnosed patients was observed in trial patients achieving complete response, whereas significantly lower diversity was observed in partial responders and progressors. The study covered only a single clinical trial cohort, and the causes of the repertoire differences, possibly disease activity or prior therapy, were still not defined. CD4+ but not CD8+ TCR diversity rose significantly by C4D1 (p=0.0027 vs p=0.16), most apparent in complete responders (p=0.02).

The junction shows trimming of 5 bases on V and 1 base on J, plus 10 bases between the germline ends. CDR1 and CDR2 (MNHNY, SVGAGI) derive from the germline V gene (reference sequence). Its CDR3 holds 14 amino acids, cysteine through phenylalanine. The kept DNA is CDR3 alone, 42 bases in frame from the first base. Genomic DNA was isolated using the Qiagen DNeasy kit from unsorted PBMCs as well as from negatively selected CD4+ and CD8+ fractions. Amplification of TCR beta CDR3 regions was done by immunoSEQ multiplex PCR with primers that anneal to V and J segments. A synthetic immune receptor repertoire was used to minimize amplification bias, and remaining bias was computationally removed after sequencing. Concerning the study's data processing: Repertoire diversity was quantified as the Shannon entropy index using custom Python scripts. Unsorted, CD4+ and CD8+ repertoires were analyzed separately, except for combined analyses in which CD4+ and CD8+ sequences were merged in silico. Clonal expansion was defined as at least a 2-fold frequency increase after treatment relative to C1D1, with a pseudocount of 0.5 for undetected baseline clones. Singleton clones were defined as clones with 0 or 1 copy at C1D1, and non-singleton clones were defined as clones with 2 or more copies. Clones expanded in unsorted samples were labelled as CD4+, CD8+ or unknown by matching protein sequences in sorted samples from the same patient. Wilcoxon tests were applied to paired samples to test diversity changes from C1D1 to C4D1. TCRdb carries this immuneACCESS record with in-frame sequences only. Its versions omit some clonotypes, under half of them owing to an unresolved V gene in the studies checked, with the rest unexplained. V, J and clone size were drawn from that table, and D and trimming were deduced from the DNA. The sample yields around 20,000 clones; 75% to 85% were counted once. The ten top clones hold 20% to 25% of the sample.

The sample's time point label, in plain terms: cycle 4 day 1 (C4D1), after less than 7 weeks of nivolumab. Relapse after autologous stem cell transplantation had occurred in all trial patients, and cohorts A, B and C were distinguished by prior brentuximab vedotin exposure. The trial cohort included 50 to 60 patients with relapsed/refractory classical Hodgkin lymphoma, and each patient had a best overall response of complete response, partial response or progressive disease. Single-agent nivolumab was administered to trial patients in the multi-cohort phase II CheckMate 205 trial. An independent review committee assessed best overall response by applying the 2007 International Working Group response criteria. Trial PBMCs were collected just before the start of nivolumab (C1D1) and during therapy at cycle 2 day 1 and cycle 4 day 1. Peripheral blood was collected in 8 mL Vacutainer Cell Preparation Tubes, from which PBMCs were isolated by centrifugation and then cryopreserved.

This clone is a singleton in its sample. The antigen this receptor binds is unknown. Base quality data are lacking; no much larger clone is found one base away. Rearrangement joined TRBV6-6 to TRBJ2-3; TRBD1 is perhaps the D gene, given 6 matching bases. This TCR derives from a human donor with classical Hodgkin lymphoma. The sequences come from peripheral blood mononuclear cells (PBMCs), collected before the fourth cycle of nivolumab. The CDR3 protein sequence reads: CASSRTVGTDTQYF. In nucleotides, the sequence is TGTGCCAGCAGTAGGACAGTTGGCACAGATACGCAGTATTTT.